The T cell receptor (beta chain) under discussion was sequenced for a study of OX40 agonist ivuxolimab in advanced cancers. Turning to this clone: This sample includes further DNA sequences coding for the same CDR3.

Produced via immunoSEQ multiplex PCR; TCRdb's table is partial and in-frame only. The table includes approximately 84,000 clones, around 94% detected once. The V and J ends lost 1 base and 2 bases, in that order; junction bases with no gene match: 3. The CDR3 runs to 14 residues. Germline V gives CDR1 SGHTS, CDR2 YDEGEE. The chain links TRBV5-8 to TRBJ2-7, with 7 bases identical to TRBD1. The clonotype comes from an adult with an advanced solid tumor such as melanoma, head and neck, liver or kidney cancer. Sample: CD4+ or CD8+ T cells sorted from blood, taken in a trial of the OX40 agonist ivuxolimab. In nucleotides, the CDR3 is TGTGCCAGCAGCTTGACAGGGGTACCCTACGAGCAGTACTTC. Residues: CASSLTGVPYEQYF.